This is a list of T cell receptor beta chains from one sample in a study of blood T cell repertoires in COVID-19. Generated by immunoSEQ multiplex PCR, the TCRdb table keeps only in-frame clones and is missing some. The sample contains 60,000 to 85,000 clones, roughly 80% of which appear only once. The sample was peripheral blood. Receptors originate from a woman aged 55-69 years with acute or convalescent COVID-19. The CDR3 runs from the conserved cysteine through the conserved F or W. Each record gives: D gene, clone size, V gene, J gene, CDR3 DNA, CDR3 protein. A D gene is named only where the DNA matches it firmly. The listing skips clone size in some rows; elsewhere it reads once, few, many or a size class.

>TRBD1|-|TRBV2|TRBJ1-5
TGTGCCAGCAGCAGGGACAGGGACGAGCCCCAGCATTTT
CASSRDRDEPQHF
>TRBD1|few|TRBV6-7|TRBJ2-2
TGTGCCAGCAATTCAGGACAGGGGGCGACCGGGGAGCTGTTTTTT
CASNSGQGATGELFF
>-|-|TRBV24-1|TRBJ2-3
TGTGCCACCAGTGATTTGCTCGGTACGACAGGGGAGGGGACAGATACGCAGTATTTT
CATSDLLGTTGEGTDTQYF
>TRBD1|few|TRBV24-1|TRBJ1-4
TGTGCCACCAGTGATGGGGACAGGTCGAAACTGTTTTTT
CATSDGDRSKLFF
>-|-|TRBV5-1|TRBJ2-5
TGCGCCAGCAGCTTACCGCCCGGGGAAGAGACCCAGTACTTC
CASSLPPGEETQYF
>-|-|TRBV20-1|TRBJ2-7
TGCAGTGCTAGAGACAACTTCGAGCAGTACTTC
CSARDNFEQYF
>-|-|TRBV30|TRBJ1-5
TGTGCCTGGAGTTCCGGGAGTTTGGATCAGCCCCAGCATTTT
CAWSSGSLDQPQHF
>TRBD1|-|TRBV2|TRBJ2-2
TGTGCCAGCAGCTCCGACAGGGGGCAAGTCGGCGGGGAGCTGTTTTTT
CASSSDRGQVGGELFF
>TRBD1|-|TRBV4-1|TRBJ1-4
TGCGCCAGCAGCCAACCACCGGGACAGGGATCCACTAATGAAAAACTGTTTTTT
CASSQPPGQGSTNEKLFF
>TRBD1|few|TRBV7-8|TRBJ1-2
TGTGCCAGCAGCTTAGACCAGACAGGGGTTGGTGGCTACACCTTC
CASSLDQTGVGGYTF
>-|-|TRBV29-1|TRBJ1-1
TGCAGCGTTGAAGTAGCCAGGAACACTGAAGCTTTCTTT
CSVEVARNTEAFF
>-|-|TRBV6-5|TRBJ1-2
TGTGCCAGCAGTTACTCGGACACCGCTTACTATGGCTACACCTTC
CASSYSDTAYYGYTF
>-|-|TRBV18|TRBJ1-1
TGTGCCAGCTCACCCGAGACAGGATCAGCTGAAGCTTTCTTT
CASSPETGSAEAFF
>TRBD2|-|TRBV11-3|TRBJ2-3
TGTGCCAGCAGTTCACTAGCGGGGGGGCCGATAGTAGGAGATACGCAGTATTTT
CASSSLAGGPIVGDTQYF
>-|-|TRBV25-1|TRBJ2-5
TGTGCCAGCAGTGAAGGAGGCGTAGAAAAAGAGACCCAGTACTTC
CASSEGGVEKETQYF
>TRBD1|-|TRBV6-5|TRBJ1-2
TGTGCCAGCAGTTACTCCCACGCGTCCAGGGGGGGCTACACCTTC
CASSYSHASRGGYTF
>-|few|TRBV6-6|TRBJ2-3
TGTGCCAGCAGTTACTCCGGGGACATGGCGCAGTATTTT
CASSYSGDMAQYF
>-|-|TRBV19|TRBJ1-2
TGTGCCAGTAGTCTAGACAGAGGCTATGGCTACACCTTC
CASSLDRGYGYTF
>-|-|TRBV9|TRBJ1-1
TGTGCCAGCAGCGTAGATTGGGGAGACACTGAAGCTTTCTTT
CASSVDWGDTEAFF
>-|-|TRBV5-6|TRBJ1-6
TGTGCCAGCAGCACTCTCCAGGCAAACCTCCACTTT
CASSTLQANLHF
>TRBD1|-|TRBV18|TRBJ1-5
TGTGCCAGCTCACGCGGACAGGCGAGCAATCAGCCCCAGCATTTT
CASSRGQASNQPQHF
>-|few|TRBV2|TRBJ1-5
TGTGCCAGCAGTGAAGCGGAGGCCGGTAGCAATCAGCCCCAGCATTTT
CASSEAEAGSNQPQHF
>-|-|TRBV4-2|TRBJ1-2
TGTGCCAGCAGCCTGCCAGGGGCTGATGGCTACACCTTC
CASSLPGADGYTF
>-|-|TRBV7-9|TRBJ1-5
TGTGCCAGCAGCTTTGGGGCCCACTTAGACGGCGTCAATCAGCCCCAGCATTTT
CASSFGAHLDGVNQPQHF
>-|few|TRBV7-9|TRBJ2-3
TGTGCCAGCAGCTTAAGTCGCCTAACGGTAGATACGCAGTATTTT
CASSLSRLTVDTQYF
>-|-|TRBV3-1/TRBV3-2|TRBJ1-2
TGTGCCAGCAGGCCCGAACACCCTAACTATGGCTACACCTTC
CASRPEHPNYGYTF
>TRBD1|-|TRBV9|TRBJ2-3
TGTGCCAGCAGCATACCAACTCTCACAGGGGAATTCACAGATACGCAGTATTTT
CASSIPTLTGEFTDTQYF
>-|once|TRBV19|TRBJ1-1
TGTGCCAGTAGGGCCCTTGGACAGAACACTGAAGCTTTCTTT
CASRALGQNTEAFF
>-|-|TRBV18|TRBJ2-2
TGTGCCAGCTCACCTCTGGCAGGGGCGAACACCGGGGAGCTGTTTTTT
CASSPLAGANTGELFF
>-|-|TRBV5-1|TRBJ1-2
TGCGCCAGCAGCGAACAACAGGGTTATGGCTACACCTTC
CASSEQQGYGYTF
>TRBD1|-|TRBV11-2|TRBJ1-4
TGTGCCAGCAGCCCGGGGACAGGGAGGTTTGCAACTAATGAAAAACTGTTTTTT
CASSPGTGRFATNEKLFF
>-|-|TRBV6-5|TRBJ2-1
TGTGCCAGCAGCCCCAGGGTCAATGAGCAGTTCTTC
CASSPRVNEQFF
>-|once|TRBV18|TRBJ1-3
TGTGCCAGCTCACCACCGACACGGGGAAACACCATATATTTT
CASSPPTRGNTIYF
>-|-|TRBV7-2|TRBJ2-7
TGTGCCAGCAGCCCACAGCCTCACTCCTACGAGCAGTACTTC
CASSPQPHSYEQYF
>-|-|TRBV28|TRBJ2-3
TGTGCCAGCAGACCAACAGGATCTACTAGCACAGATACGCAGTATTTT
CASRPTGSTSTDTQYF
>-|few|TRBV10-1|TRBJ2-2
TGCGCCAGCAGTGAGTCAGGGGCGGCTCTTAACACCGGGGAGCTGTTTTTT
CASSESGAALNTGELFF
>-|-|TRBV18|TRBJ2-3
TGTGCCAGCTCACAACTTGAAGATACGCAGTATTTT
CASSQLEDTQYF
>TRBD1|-|TRBV7-3|TRBJ2-3
TGTGCCAGCCGTCTTGACAGGGGGCACACAGATACGCAGTATTTT
CASRLDRGHTDTQYF
>TRBD1|few|TRBV7-2|TRBJ2-1
TGTGCCAGCAGCCACGGACAGGGGACCTACAATGAGCAGTTCTTC
CASSHGQGTYNEQFF
>-|-|TRBV7-3|TRBJ2-3
TGTGCCAGCAGCTTATGGGGGCCTAGCACAGATACGCAGTATTTT
CASSLWGPSTDTQYF
>TRBD2|-|TRBV9|TRBJ2-5
TGTGCCAGCAGCCCCGGGGGGTCCCAAGAGACCCAGTACTTC
CASSPGGSQETQYF
>TRBD1|-|TRBV10-3|TRBJ1-2
TGTGCCATCACCTCGCCGGGACAGGGGTTGAGTTATGGCTACACCTTC
CAITSPGQGLSYGYTF
>-|-|TRBV12-2|TRBJ2-3
TGTGCAAGTCGCTTATTTATTTTCGGCCTTGAGGACACAGATACGCAGTATTTT
CASRLFIFGLEDTDTQYF
>-|-|TRBV30|TRBJ1-5
TGTGCCTGGAGTGTCGGGAGTGGCCAGCCCCAGCATTTT
CAWSVGSGQPQHF
>-|few|TRBV6-5|TRBJ1-1
TGTGCCGCGGGGGACACTGAAGCTTTCTTT
CAAGDTEAFF
>-|-|TRBV9|TRBJ2-3
TGTGCCAGCAGCACTAGGGGGGGGCCACCAGATACGCAGTATTTT
CASSTRGGPPDTQYF